The 19 T cell receptor beta chains below come from one sample, sequenced in a study of cytomegalovirus exposure and HLA in healthy donors. The data were produced by immunoSEQ multiplex PCR, yet TCRdb's version contains in-frame clones alone and is incomplete. Here the sample spans over 200,000 clones, around 88% being singletons. Sequencing was done on a sample of PBMCs. These receptors were obtained from a young woman in good health and CMV-seronegative.

The V and J genes are TRBV25-1 and TRBJ1-2; perhaps TRBD1 as D (6 bases). Germline V gene data show CDR1 as MGHDK and CDR2 as SYGVNS. The CDR3 runs 14 residues. V lost 3 bases and J 5 bases, leaving 13 bases between the germline ends. The CDR3 nucleotides read TGTGCCAGCAGTGAGGACAGTGTTTCGTATGGCTACACCTTC. It is translated as CASSEDSVSYGYTF.

This clone was seen only once. This chain links TRBV19 with TRBJ2-7, with 7 nucleotides matching TRBD1. The CDR3 extends over 15 amino acids. Germline assignment: CDR1 LNHDA and CDR2 SQIVND (reference sequence). The J segment lost 3 bases and the V segment lost 7 bases, leaving 12 bases of the junction unmatched. In DNA form, the CDR3 reads TGTGCCAGTATTAAGACGGGACAGCCTATCTACGAGCAGTACTTC. Translation: CASIKTGQPIYEQYF.

The CDR3 nucleotides read TGTGCCATCAGTGAATGGTCGGGGCAAGAGACCCAGTACTTC. This gives the protein CAISEWSGQETQYF. V and J are TRBV10-3 and TRBJ2-5; possible D gene TRBD2, 5 bases. Trimming removed 3 bases from V and 2 bases from J, with 10 bases in between. CDR1 is ENHRY, CDR2 SYGVKD, per germline. The CDR3 has 14 residues.

The chain uses TRBV5-6 and TRBJ2-6; TRBD1 matches at 7 bases. Trimming took 5 bases from V and 0 from J; bases not matched to a gene: 14. Germline CDR1 is SGHDT and CDR2 is YYEEEE. The length of the CDR3 is 19 residues. The CDR3 DNA reads TGTGCCAGCAGACTTATTCAAGACAGGGCCCACTCTGGGGCCAACGTCCTGACTTTC. It is translated as CASRLIQDRAHSGANVLTF.

This rearrangement joins TRBV28 to TRBJ1-3; D not resolved. CDR3 length: 15 amino acids. Looked up from germline, CDR1 is MDHEN and CDR2 is SYDVKM. V lost 5 bases and J 2 bases, leaving 13 bases between the germline ends. The CDR3, as DNA: TGTGCCAGCAGTGCCCCGCGGCTTACTGGAAACACCATATATTTT. This gives the protein CASSAPRLTGNTIYF. The full variable domain, its missing parts supplied by reference TRBV28 and TRBJ1-3, is DVKVTQSSRYLVKRTGEKVFLECVQDMDHENMFWYRQDPGLGLRLIYFSYDVKMKEKGDIPEGYSVSREKKERFSLILESASTNQTSMYLCASSAPRLTGNTIYFGEGSWLTVV.

The chain has TRBV18 and TRBJ2-7; possible D gene TRBD2, 5 bases. V lost 2 bases and J 3 bases, leaving 14 bases between the germline ends. Per the germline V gene, CDR1 is KGHSH and CDR2 is LQKENI. The CDR3 extends over 15 amino acids. CDR3 coding DNA: TGTGCCAGCTCACCAATGAGGGTAGAAAACTACGAGCAGTACTTC. As protein: CASSPMRVENYEQYF.

The V gene is TRBV7-9, the J gene TRBJ2-7, with D perhaps TRBD1 (6 bases). Germline CDR1 is SEHNR and CDR2 is FQNEAQ (reference sequence). The CDR3 extends over 13 amino acids. Trimming shortened V by 7 bases and J by 3 bases, and 13 bases separated the two germline ends. The CDR3 spells CASTLDRSYEQYF. CDR3 in DNA: TGTGCCAGCACCCTTGACAGGAGCTACGAGCAGTACTTC.

The chain combines TRBV18 with TRBJ2-1; D is unresolved. Germline V gene lookup returns CDR1 KGHSH and CDR2 LQKENI. The CDR3 is made up of 15 amino acids. Trimming cost V 3 bases and J 0 bases, with 9 bases left between them. The CDR3 protein is CASSPPAVSYNEQFF. CDR3 in DNA: TGTGCCAGCTCACCTCCGGCGGTCTCCTACAATGAGCAGTTCTTC.

The rearrangement joins TRBV9 to TRBJ2-1, with 9 bases that match TRBD2. After removal of 4 bases from V and 2 bases from J, the junction contained 4 bases not matched to a gene. This CDR3 comprises 15 residues. Germline CDR1 SGDLS, CDR2 YYNGEE. The CDR3 protein is CASSPRTSAYNEQFF. CDR3 nucleotide sequence: TGTGCCAGCAGCCCCCGGACTAGCGCCTACAATGAGCAGTTCTTC.

This chain uses TRBV30 with TRBJ2-7; D not certain. Trimming shortened V by 0 bases and J by 7 bases, and 13 bases separated the two germline ends. There are 13 residues in the CDR3. The V gene's germline CDR1 is GTSNPN and CDR2 SVGIG (reference sequence). CDR3 protein: CAWSVQNQREQYF. The CDR3 DNA follows: TGTGCCTGGAGTGTACAAAATCAGAGGGAGCAGTACTTC.

V is TRBV2 and J is TRBJ1-1, with D tentatively TRBD1 (6 bases). Per germline, CDR1 SNHLY and CDR2 FYNNEI. CDR3 size: 12 residues. Trimming cost V 6 bases and J 8 bases, with 13 bases left between them. As DNA, the CDR3 is TGTGCCAGCAGGAAGGACAGCAGAGAAGCTTTCTTT. This sequence encodes CASRKDSREAFF. Filled out from reference TRBV2 and TRBJ1-1, the complete variable domain reads EPEVTQTPSHQVTQMGQEVILRCVPISNHLYFYWYRQILGQKVEFLVSFYNNEISEKSEIFDDQFSVERPDGSNFTLKIRSTKLEDSAMYFCASRKDSREAFFGQGTRLTVV.

The chain links TRBV6-5 to TRBJ2-3; TRBD2 matches at 13 bases. V dropped 2 bases and J dropped 5; count of bases not matched to a gene: 4. Germline assignment: CDR1 MNHEY and CDR2 SVGAGI. The CDR3 spans 16 residues. The CDR3 loop reads CASSYGLAGEGDTQYF. In DNA form, the CDR3 reads TGTGCCAGCAGTTACGGACTAGCGGGAGAAGGAGATACGCAGTATTTT.

The rearrangement links TRBV6-6 to TRBJ1-1; 7 bases agree with TRBD1. V was pared by 1 base and J by 2 bases, with 1 base of the junction left unmatched. Germline-derived CDR1 and CDR2 are MNHNY and SVGAGI (reference sequence). This CDR3 region has 14 residues. For the CDR3, the DNA is TGTGCCAGCAGTTACTACAGGGGTAACACTGAAGCTTTCTTT. Translation gives CASSYYRGNTEAFF.

The DNA of the CDR3 is TGTGCCAGCAGCCCTGGGGACTCCGACCAAGAGACCCAGTACTTC. This gives the protein CASSPGDSDQETQYF. This chain uses TRBV7-9 with TRBJ2-5, with a weak D call TRBD2 (6 bases). The germline gives CDR1 SEHNR, CDR2 FQNEAQ (reference sequence). V was cut by 5 bases and J by 0 bases, with 13 bases left in between. The CDR3 spans 15 residues.

This chain joins TRBV15 and TRBJ1-5; D ambiguous. The CDR3 consists of 14 residues. CDR1 and CDR2 from the germline V gene are LNHNV and YYDKDF (reference sequence). The germline V and J ends were trimmed by 4 bases and 10 bases, with 17 bases remaining between them. The CDR3 DNA reads as TGTGCCACCAGCACCCGACTAGCGGAGCGCCCCCAGCATTTT. It codes for CATSTRLAERPQHF.

The chain links TRBV11-3 to TRBJ2-7, with 8 bases lining up with TRBD2. Germline lookup yields CDR1 SGHNT and CDR2 YENEEA. After removal of 6 bases from V and 3 bases from J, the junction contained 22 bases not matched to a gene. There are 19 residues in the CDR3. CDR3 nucleotide sequence: TGTGCCAGCAGATTAAGGAGGCCGGGAGGGCATTGCTACCTCTACGAGCAGTACTTC. It encodes CASRLRRPGGHCYLYEQYF. Filled out from reference TRBV11-3 and TRBJ2-7, the complete variable domain reads EAGVVQSPRYKIIEKKQPVAFWCNPISGHNTLYWYLQNLGQGPELLIRYENEEAVDDSQLPKDRFSAERLKGVDSTLKIQPAELGDSAVYLCASRLRRPGGHCYLYEQYFGPGTRLTVT.

This chain joins TRBV4-1 and TRBJ2-1; the match to TRBD2 covers 11 bases. The germline gives CDR1 MGHRA, CDR2 YSYEKL. V shed 4 bases, J shed 6 bases, and the junction held 8 bases outside the gene matches. The CDR3 consists of 16 residues. For the CDR3, the DNA is TGCGCCAGCAGCCCAGGGACCGGGACTAGCGGCAATGAGCAGTTCTTC. Its protein is CASSPGTGTSGNEQFF.

This clone was counted between two and nine times. The rearrangement uses TRBV19 and TRBJ2-1; TRBD2 agrees at 7 bases. V was pared by 4 bases and J by 8 bases, with 5 bases of the junction left unmatched. The CDR3 has 13 residues. Germline loops: CDR1 LNHDA, CDR2 SQIVND (reference sequence). CDR3 residues: CASSRGRADEQFF. The CDR3 DNA sequence: TGTGCCAGTAGTAGAGGGAGGGCCGATGAGCAGTTCTTC.

This chain uses TRBV15 with TRBJ2-1; possibly TRBD1 for D (5 bases). V was clipped by 0 bases and J by 1 base, with 13 bases between them. This CDR3 has 17 amino acids. Germline CDR1 is LNHNV and CDR2 is YYDKDF (reference sequence). CDR3 sequence (DNA): TGTGCCACCAGCAGAGATATGAAGGGGCCATCCTACAATGAGCAGTTCTTC. It encodes CATSRDMKGPSYNEQFF.